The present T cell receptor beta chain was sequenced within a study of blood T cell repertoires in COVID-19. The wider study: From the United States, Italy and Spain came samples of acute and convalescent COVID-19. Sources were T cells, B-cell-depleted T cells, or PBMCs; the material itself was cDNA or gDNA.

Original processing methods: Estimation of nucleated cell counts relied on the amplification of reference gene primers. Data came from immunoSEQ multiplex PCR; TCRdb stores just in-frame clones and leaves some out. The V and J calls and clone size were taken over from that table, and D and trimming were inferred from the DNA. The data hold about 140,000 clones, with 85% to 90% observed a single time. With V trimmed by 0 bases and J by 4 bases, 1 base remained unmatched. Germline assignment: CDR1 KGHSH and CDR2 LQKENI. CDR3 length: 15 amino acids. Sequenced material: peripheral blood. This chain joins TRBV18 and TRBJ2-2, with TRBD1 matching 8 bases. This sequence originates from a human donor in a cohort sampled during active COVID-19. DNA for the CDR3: TGTGCCAGCTCACCACCGGGGACAGGCACCGGGGAGCTGTTTTTT. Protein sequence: CASSPPGTGTGELFF.